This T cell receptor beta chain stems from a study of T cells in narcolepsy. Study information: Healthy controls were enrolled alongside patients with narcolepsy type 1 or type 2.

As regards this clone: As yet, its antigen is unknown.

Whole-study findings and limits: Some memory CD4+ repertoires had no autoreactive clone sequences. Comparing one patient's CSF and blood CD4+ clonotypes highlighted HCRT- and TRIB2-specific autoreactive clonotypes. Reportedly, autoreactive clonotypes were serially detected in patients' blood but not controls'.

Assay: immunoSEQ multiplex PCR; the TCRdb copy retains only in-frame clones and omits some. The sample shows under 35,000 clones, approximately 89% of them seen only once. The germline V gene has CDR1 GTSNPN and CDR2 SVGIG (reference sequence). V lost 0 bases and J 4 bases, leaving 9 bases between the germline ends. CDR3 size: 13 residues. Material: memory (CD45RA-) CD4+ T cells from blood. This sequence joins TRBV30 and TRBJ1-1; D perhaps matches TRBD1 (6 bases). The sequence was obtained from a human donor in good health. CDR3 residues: CAWSVGGGTEAFF. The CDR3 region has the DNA TGTGCCTGGAGTGTAGGGGGGGGCACTGAAGCTTTCTTT.